This TCR beta chain appears in the sequencing data of a study of T-cell reconstitution after alpha-beta-depleted transplantation in children. Whole-study findings and limits: Newly produced T cells mostly provided counts and TCRbeta diversity after one year, as hyperexpanded clones declined. Alpha-beta T cells about two months after transplant reportedly derived from several hundred expanded graft clones. The study traced high day-60 TCRbeta diversity in some patients to surviving recipient T cells and thymic progenitors.

Preparation of the TCRbeta library used unique molecular identifiers. A single record per CDR3 protein comes from TCRdb applying MiXCR to the PCR reads. The sample has 250,000 or so distinct CDR3 sequences; roughly 25% are singletons. This clonotype appeared a few times. Its target is unknown. The V and J ends lost 4 bases and 0 bases respectively, with 7 bases between them. The CDR3 contains 13 residues. In germline, CDR1 is SQVTM, CDR2 ANQGSEA. The chain is built from TRBV29-1 and TRBJ1-3; D is possibly TRBD1 (5 bases). The TCR was taken from a female patient between 2 and 15 years old who had a stem cell transplant for congenital amegakaryocytic thrombocytopenia, so the T cells may come from the graft donor. The sequencing here drew on PBMCs, mostly from graft donor cells, taken 360 days after TCRalphabeta/CD19-depleted stem cell transplant. DNA for the CDR3: TGCAGCGTTGGACAGTACTCTGGAAACACCATATATTTT. Residues: CSVGQYSGNTIYF.